This T cell receptor beta chain was observed in a study of OX40 agonist ivuxolimab in advanced cancers. Turning to the study itself: Melanoma, hepatocellular carcinoma, head and neck or renal cell cancer occurred in dose-escalation patients.

Clones were read by immunoSEQ multiplex PCR, and TCRdb kept only the in-frame ones, dropping some. Among fewer than 40,000 clones listed, around 90% were seen once. This clone occurred a few times. Looked up from germline, CDR1 is SNHLY and CDR2 is FYNNEI. The J segment lost 7 bases and the V segment lost 8 bases, leaving 15 bases of the junction unmatched. This CDR3 has 16 amino acids. This specimen was CD4+ or CD8+ T cells sorted from blood, taken in a trial of the OX40 agonist ivuxolimab. The chain has TRBV2 and TRBJ2-2, with 8 bases lining up with TRBD2. The sequence derives from an adult with an advanced solid tumor such as melanoma, head and neck, liver or kidney cancer. The CDR3 reads CASFRAKRGTSGELFF. As DNA, the CDR3 is TGTGCCAGCTTTCGAGCTAAGCGGGGGACGAGCGGGGAGCTGTTTTTT. Full variable domain (remainder filled in from reference TRBV2 and TRBJ2-2): EPEVTQTPSHQVTQMGQEVILRCVPISNHLYFYWYRQILGQKVEFLVSFYNNEISEKSEIFDDQFSVERPDGSNFTLKIRSTKLEDSAMYFCASFRAKRGTSGELFFGEGSRLTVL.